The entry below describes one T cell receptor (beta chain). The data originate from a study of shared clonotypes between healthy human individuals. Study background: Every donor yielded three CD4 naive, three CD4 memory, two CD8 naive and one CD8 memory plate.

The authors' processing: Filtering was not the same, since immunoSEQ gave junction-only sequences without quality scores. TCRdb's table, derived via immunoSEQ multiplex PCR, lists solely in-frame clones and lacks some. That table gives V, J and clone size, and the DNA gave D and trimming. The sample consists of a few million clones, 92% of them appearing once. Adult donors, all healthy and HIV-negative, had no recent acute infections or vaccinations. The sequenced sample consisted of naive CD4+ T cells from PBMCs. Indicated subset: CD45RA+ positively selected. The sequence derives from a man aged 18 to 29 in good health. Some clones in this sample may be carry-over from other donors' samples.

The CDR3, as DNA: TGCGCCAGCAGCCGACTACGCACAGATACGCAGTATTTT. Translated: CASSRLRTDTQYF. The rearrangement links TRBV4-1 to TRBJ2-3; the D gene is possibly TRBD2 (5 bases). The CDR3 sequence is 13 residues long. Germline V lookup: CDR1 MGHRA, CDR2 YSYEKL. Trimming left V 4 bases short and J 1 base short, with 6 bases between.